A selection of T cell receptor beta chains follows, all from one sample in a study of CD8 T cells in Susac syndrome. In TCRdb, the immunoSEQ multiplex PCR reads were re-called with MiXCR into one record per CDR3 protein. The sample comprises 210,000 or so distinct CDR3 sequences, roughly 90% of which are singletons, and 0.1% to 0.15% rests with the top ten. Sequenced: CD8+ T cells from PBMCs. The receptors come from a human donor with multiple sclerosis. Each CDR3 is given with its conserved first and last residue. A D gene is named only where the DNA matches it firmly. For some rows the clone size is stated as once, few or many, or as a class when expanded; others skip it.

v_gene: TRBV6-1
d_gene: TRBD2
j_gene: TRBJ2-5
abundance: NA
CDR3nt: TGTGCCAGCAGTACAGGGTCGACTAGCGGGACGACTCTGGCGGAGACCCAGTACTTC
CDR3aa: CASSTGSTSGTTLAETQYF

v_gene: TRBV29-1
d_gene: NA
j_gene: TRBJ2-1
abundance: NA
CDR3nt: TGCAGCGTTGAAGTAGGCTTCCTCTACAATGAGCAGTTCTTC
CDR3aa: CSVEVGFLYNEQFF

v_gene: TRBV14
d_gene: NA
j_gene: TRBJ2-2
abundance: NA
CDR3nt: TGTGCCAGCAGCCAGGCATCTGGACTTAACACCGGGGAGCTGTTTTTT
CDR3aa: CASSQASGLNTGELFF

v_gene: TRBV9
d_gene: TRBD1
j_gene: TRBJ2-2
abundance: NA
CDR3nt: TGTGCCAGCAGCGTACGGACAGGGGGGAACACCGGGGAGCTGTTTTTT
CDR3aa: CASSVRTGGNTGELFF

v_gene: TRBV27
d_gene: NA
j_gene: TRBJ2-3
abundance: once
CDR3nt: TGTGCCAGCAGTTTGGGCCCCATCCCCGCAGATACGCAGTATTTT
CDR3aa: CASSLGPIPADTQYF

v_gene: TRBV30
d_gene: NA
j_gene: TRBJ2-1
abundance: NA
CDR3nt: TGTGCCTGGAGTGCGAGCTACAATGAGCAGTTCTTC
CDR3aa: CAWSASYNEQFF

v_gene: TRBV12-3/TRBV12-4
d_gene: TRBD1
j_gene: TRBJ2-1
abundance: NA
CDR3nt: TGTGCCAGCAGTTTATCAGTGTTCCGGGGACAGGGGTACAATGAGCAGTTCTTC
CDR3aa: CASSLSVFRGQGYNEQFF

v_gene: TRBV7-6
d_gene: NA
j_gene: TRBJ2-1
abundance: NA
CDR3nt: TGTGCCAGCAGCTTCGGCTCGGGACGTTTCAATGAGCAGTTCTTC
CDR3aa: CASSFGSGRFNEQFF

v_gene: TRBV3-1
d_gene: NA
j_gene: TRBJ1-2
abundance: few
CDR3nt: TGTGCCAGCAGCCAAAAATCCCGAGGCTACACCTTC
CDR3aa: CASSQKSRGYTF

v_gene: TRBV30
d_gene: NA
j_gene: TRBJ1-1
abundance: NA
CDR3nt: TGTGCCTGGAGTGTTGTGGGCACTGAAGCTTTCTTT
CDR3aa: CAWSVVGTEAFF

v_gene: TRBV7-3
d_gene: TRBD2
j_gene: TRBJ2-1
abundance: NA
CDR3nt: TGTGCCAGCAGCTTATATCCTAGCGGGGGTAGCTCCTACAATGAGCAGTTCTTC
CDR3aa: CASSLYPSGGSSYNEQFF

v_gene: TRBV30
d_gene: NA
j_gene: TRBJ1-2
abundance: NA
CDR3nt: TGTGCCTGGAGCCCTGGAGGAGCCTATGGCTACACCTTC
CDR3aa: CAWSPGGAYGYTF

v_gene: TRBV7-9
d_gene: NA
j_gene: TRBJ1-3
abundance: NA
CDR3nt: TGTGCCAGCAGCCCCGTTGGTGAGGGAAACACCATATATTTT
CDR3aa: CASSPVGEGNTIYF

v_gene: TRBV20-1
d_gene: NA
j_gene: TRBJ1-5
abundance: once
CDR3nt: TGCAGTGCTAGAGTGAGCGCCGTCATCCCATATCAGCCCCAGCATTTT
CDR3aa: CSARVSAVIPYQPQHF

v_gene: TRBV28
d_gene: NA
j_gene: TRBJ1-5
abundance: NA
CDR3nt: TGTGCCAGCAGGGCGCCGGGAAGCAATCAGCCCCAGCATTTT
CDR3aa: CASRAPGSNQPQHF

v_gene: TRBV30
d_gene: NA
j_gene: TRBJ2-3
abundance: NA
CDR3nt: TGTGCCTGGAGTGTATGGCAGACAGATACGCAGTATTTT
CDR3aa: CAWSVWQTDTQYF

v_gene: TRBV25-1
d_gene: NA
j_gene: TRBJ2-1
abundance: NA
CDR3nt: TGTGCCAGCAGTGAGATGTACAATGAGCAGTTCTTC
CDR3aa: CASSEMYNEQFF

v_gene: TRBV7-9
d_gene: NA
j_gene: TRBJ1-1
abundance: NA
CDR3nt: TGTGCCAGCAGCGGTCGACAGTACCGAAAAGAGGCTGAAGCTTTCTTT
CDR3aa: CASSGRQYRKEAEAFF

v_gene: TRBV12-3/TRBV12-4
d_gene: NA
j_gene: TRBJ1-2
abundance: NA
CDR3nt: TGTGCCAGCAGTTCTGACAACTTGGAGGACTACACCTTC
CDR3aa: CASSSDNLEDYTF

v_gene: TRBV13
d_gene: TRBD1
j_gene: TRBJ2-7
abundance: few
CDR3nt: TGTGCCAGCAGTTCTCGACAGGGCGCATCCTACGAGCAGTACTTC
CDR3aa: CASSSRQGASYEQYF

v_gene: TRBV7-9
d_gene: TRBD2
j_gene: TRBJ2-1
abundance: once
CDR3nt: TGTGCCAGCAGCCTAACCGGGACTAGCGGCCAGCAGTTCTTC
CDR3aa: CASSLTGTSGQQFF

v_gene: TRBV7-2
d_gene: NA
j_gene: TRBJ2-5
abundance: NA
CDR3nt: TGTGCCAGCAGCTTATTGATCAGGGGGGGCCCTCAAGAGACCCAGTACTTC
CDR3aa: CASSLLIRGGPQETQYF

v_gene: TRBV6-5
d_gene: TRBD2
j_gene: TRBJ2-5
abundance: NA
CDR3nt: TGTGCCAGCAGTCTAGCGGGGGGCGGAGAGACCCAGTACTTC
CDR3aa: CASSLAGGGETQYF

v_gene: TRBV7-9
d_gene: NA
j_gene: TRBJ2-1
abundance: NA
CDR3nt: TGTGCCAGCAGCGGGCGGGACTTTGAGCAGTTCTTC
CDR3aa: CASSGRDFEQFF

v_gene: TRBV25-1
d_gene: TRBD2
j_gene: TRBJ2-5
abundance: NA
CDR3nt: TGTGCCAGCAAAGCGCGTAGCGGGATCGGGACCCAGTACTTC
CDR3aa: CASKARSGIGTQYF

v_gene: TRBV7-9
d_gene: NA
j_gene: TRBJ1-3
abundance: NA
CDR3nt: TGTGCCAGCAGCTTCCGGGGGTCTTCTGGAAACACCATATATTTT
CDR3aa: CASSFRGSSGNTIYF

v_gene: TRBV12-3/TRBV12-4
d_gene: NA
j_gene: TRBJ2-7
abundance: once
CDR3nt: TGTGCCAGCAGTTTTGGCGGGGAGAGCTCCTACGAGCAGTACTTC
CDR3aa: CASSFGGESSYEQYF

v_gene: TRBV7-2
d_gene: NA
j_gene: TRBJ2-7
abundance: NA
CDR3nt: TGTGCCAGCACCATTCACCTACAGACCTACGAGCAGTACTTC
CDR3aa: CASTIHLQTYEQYF

v_gene: TRBV5-1
d_gene: TRBD2
j_gene: TRBJ2-5
abundance: NA
CDR3nt: TGCGCCAGCAGCCACTTGGAGGTAGCGGGAGGAGAGGGAGAGACCCAGTACTTC
CDR3aa: CASSHLEVAGGEGETQYF

v_gene: TRBV9
d_gene: NA
j_gene: TRBJ2-3
abundance: NA
CDR3nt: TGTGCCAGCAGCGTAGATGACAGGAACACAGATACGCAGTATTTT
CDR3aa: CASSVDDRNTDTQYF

v_gene: TRBV9
d_gene: NA
j_gene: TRBJ1-1
abundance: NA
CDR3nt: TGTGCCAGCAGCGTAGGGCGATTCGGAGGTGAAGCTTTCTTT
CDR3aa: CASSVGRFGGEAFF

v_gene: TRBV30
d_gene: TRBD2
j_gene: TRBJ2-1
abundance: NA
CDR3nt: TGTGCCTCCTGGGGGGGACCGGGACTAGCGGCCCCGGGCCGTGAGCAGTTCTTC
CDR3aa: CASWGGPGLAAPGREQFF

v_gene: TRBV12-3/TRBV12-4
d_gene: NA
j_gene: TRBJ2-3
abundance: NA
CDR3nt: TGTGCCAGCACCGAGGGATCAGATACGCAGTATTTT
CDR3aa: CASTEGSDTQYF

v_gene: TRBV9
d_gene: TRBD1
j_gene: TRBJ1-4
abundance: NA
CDR3nt: TGTGCCAGCAGCGGACAGGGAGTCAATGAAAAACTGTTTTTT
CDR3aa: CASSGQGVNEKLFF

v_gene: TRBV12-3/TRBV12-4
d_gene: NA
j_gene: TRBJ2-1
abundance: NA
CDR3nt: TGTGCCAGCAGTTCGAATTGGAATGAGCAGTTCTTC
CDR3aa: CASSSNWNEQFF

v_gene: TRBV5-1
d_gene: NA
j_gene: TRBJ1-1
abundance: NA
CDR3nt: TGCGCCAGCAGCTTGGACCCGGGCGTAACGGGAATGAACACTGAAGCTTTCTTT
CDR3aa: CASSLDPGVTGMNTEAFF